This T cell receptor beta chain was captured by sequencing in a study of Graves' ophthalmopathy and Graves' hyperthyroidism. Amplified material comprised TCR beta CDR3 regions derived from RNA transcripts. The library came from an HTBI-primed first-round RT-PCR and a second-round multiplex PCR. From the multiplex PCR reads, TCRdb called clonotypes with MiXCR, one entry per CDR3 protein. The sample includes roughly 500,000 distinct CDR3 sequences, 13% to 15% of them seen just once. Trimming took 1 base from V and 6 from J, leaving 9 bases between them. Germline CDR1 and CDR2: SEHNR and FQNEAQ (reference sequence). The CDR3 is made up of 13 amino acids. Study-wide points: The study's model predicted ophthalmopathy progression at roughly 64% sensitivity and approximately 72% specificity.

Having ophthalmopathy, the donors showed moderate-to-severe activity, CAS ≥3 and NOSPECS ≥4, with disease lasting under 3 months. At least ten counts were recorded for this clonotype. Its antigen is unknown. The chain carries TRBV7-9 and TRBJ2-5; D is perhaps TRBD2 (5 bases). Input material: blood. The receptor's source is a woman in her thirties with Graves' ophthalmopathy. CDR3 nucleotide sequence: TGTGCCAGCAGCTTAGGCGAGGGCAAGACCCAGTACTTC. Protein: CASSLGEGKTQYF.